These 6 T cell receptor beta chains share one sample of origin, sequenced in a study of T cell changes during pregnancy in multiple sclerosis. Repertoires were generated with immunoSEQ multiplex PCR, while TCRdb's copy carries only in-frame clones and drops some. The sample carries 80,000 to 100,000 clones, over 75% recorded once. The sequenced sample was peripheral blood, obtained in the second trimester of pregnancy. The receptors were sampled from a female donor in good health, enrolled as a control in a pregnancy study.

The genes are TRBV28 and TRBJ1-2; maybe TRBD1 (5 bases). CDR1 is MDHEN, CDR2 SYDVKM, per germline. This CDR3 contains 12 residues. With 7 bases removed from V and 0 bases from J, the gap between germline ends came to 6 bases. This CDR3 reads CASKGANYGYTF. In nucleotides, the CDR3 is TGTGCCAGCAAAGGGGCTAACTATGGCTACACCTTC.

This chain connects TRBV7-2 to TRBJ2-7, with 9 bases fitting TRBD1. The CDR3 sequence is 15 residues long. Trimming cost V 3 bases and J 2 bases; bases outside gene matches: 5. Germline V gene lookup returns CDR1 SGHTA and CDR2 FQGNSA. In DNA, the CDR3 is TGTGCCAGCAGCTTCGGACAGGGGCGGGCCTACGAGCAGTACTTC. Its translation: CASSFGQGRAYEQYF.

In DNA form, the CDR3 reads TGTGCCAGTAGTCCCCGGACAGCCCACGAGCAGTACTTC. Amino acid sequence: CASSPRTAHEQYF. V usage is TRBV19 and J usage is TRBJ2-7; TRBD1 is a possible D gene (6 bases). Germline V gene data show CDR1 as LNHDA and CDR2 as SQIVND (reference sequence). There are 13 residues in the CDR3. V was clipped by 5 bases and J by 5 bases, with 13 bases between them.

In this sample, this clone turned up once. This chain joins TRBV5-6 and TRBJ1-6, with TRBD1 matching 10 bases. This CDR3 is built from 16 residues. Germline CDR1 reads SGHDT; CDR2 reads YYEEEE. V shed 0 bases and J 8 bases; nucleotides not matched to a gene: 5. CDR3 nucleotides: TGTGCCAGCAGCTTGGCGGGGGGACAGGGGTATTCACCCCTCCACTTT. Its translation is CASSLAGGQGYSPLHF.

V is TRBV28 and J is TRBJ1-1, with 8 bases aligning to TRBD1. The CDR3 runs to 15 residues. Germline trimming cut 7 bases from V and 2 bases from J; bases unmatched to any gene: 9. Germline loops: CDR1 MDHEN, CDR2 SYDVKM. The CDR3 protein is CASTRGTGYNTEAFF. The CDR3 nucleotides read TGTGCCAGCACCCGCGGGACAGGTTACAACACTGAAGCTTTCTTT.

The chain uses TRBV7-9 and TRBJ2-1; D is perhaps TRBD2 (6 bases). The V and J ends lost 2 bases and 3 bases respectively, with 14 bases between them. The CDR3 length is 16 residues. Germline lookup yields CDR1 SEHNR and CDR2 FQNEAQ (reference sequence). The CDR3 here is CASSLISGTGYNEQFF. The CDR3, as DNA: TGTGCCAGCAGCTTAATTTCAGGGACTGGCTACAATGAGCAGTTCTTC.